Listed below are T cell receptor beta chains from one sample, sequenced in a study of blood T cell repertoires in COVID-19. Profiled with immunoSEQ multiplex PCR; TCRdb holds only in-frame clones, not every one. The table shows hundreds of thousands of clones, with around 85% occurring only once. Sample: peripheral blood. The receptors stem from a woman in her fifties or sixties with acute or convalescent COVID-19. The conserved cysteine and the conserved F or W are not part of the CDR3 here.

v_call cdr3_aa
TRBV5-6 ASSSGDIGNTIY
TRBV3-1/TRBV3-2 ASSQTQRSYGYT
TRBV11-2 ASSRPLRAF
TRBV10-3 AISPGGVYNSPLH
TRBV20-1 SPGGRETQY
TRBV4-1 ASSRTSGESYNEQF
TRBV27 ASSSGQGVEAF
TRBV5-4 ASRAGLAGGNTGELF
TRBV18 ASSPPGETQY
TRBV6-2/TRBV6-3 ASSKQGADTEAF
TRBV6-5 ASSPSLAGGGELF
TRBV4-1 ASSESPTAGTPDQPQH
TRBV11-2 ASSLGLSGPQH
TRBV29-1 SVTIGLQYNEQF